The sequence of this T cell receptor (beta chain) was determined in a study of response to subunit inactivated influenza vaccine. Study-level points and caveats: Few additional T cells are recruited per seasonal influenza vaccination, authors suggested.

This clonotype was seen a handful of times. Its specificity is not known. TCRdb re-derived calls from the RT-PCR reads in MiXCR, one entry per CDR3 protein. The sample holds over 750,000 distinct CDR3 sequences, 21% seen once. Sequenced material: PBMCs from blood, taken more than 4 days after vaccination. The source of this sequence is a man aged 50 to 59 who received an inactivated influenza vaccine.

CDR3 residues: CASSLEGPDIQYF. The CDR3, as DNA: TGCGCCAGCAGCTTGGAAGGGCCTGACATTCAGTACTTC. The chain has TRBV5-1 and TRBJ2-4; D call uncertain. The V and J ends lost 0 bases and 8 bases respectively, with 9 bases between them. CDR1 and CDR2 (germline): SGHRS, YFSETQ. The CDR3 has 13 amino acids. Using reference TRBV5-1 and TRBJ2-4 for the parts outside the CDR3, the full variable domain is KAGVTQTPRYLIKTRGQQVTLSCSPISGHRSVSWYQQTPGQGLQFLFEYFSETQRNKGNFPGRFSGRQFSNSRSEMNVSTLELGDSALYLCASSLEGPDIQYFGAGTRLSVL.